The rows below give T cell receptor beta chains drawn from one sample of a study of shared clonotypes between healthy human individuals. Clones were sequenced by immunoSEQ multiplex PCR, and TCRdb holds only the in-frame ones, with some missing. The sample lists over 1.4 million clones; approximately 96% were seen once. Material: naive CD4+ T cells sorted from blood. Source of these receptors: a man aged 25-45 years in good health. CDR3s include the opening cysteine and the closing phenylalanine or tryptophan. Each record gives: J gene, V gene, clone size, D gene, CDR3 DNA, CDR3 protein. D genes are given only for firm matches. Size tells how often a clone was seen (once, few, many) or the class of an expanded clone, and some rows leave it out.

J gene: TRBJ2-6; V gene: TRBV5-8; clone size: -; D gene: -; CDR3 DNA: TGTGCCAGCAGCTTGGCTACACTCTCCGCCTCTGGGGCCAACGTCCTGACTTTC; CDR3 protein: CASSLATLSASGANVLTF
J gene: TRBJ2-6; V gene: TRBV27; clone size: -; D gene: -; CDR3 DNA: TGTGCCAGCAGTTTATACCGGGGGATCTCTGGGGCCAACGTCCTGACTTTC; CDR3 protein: CASSLYRGISGANVLTF
J gene: TRBJ2-5; V gene: TRBV4-3; clone size: -; D gene: TRBD2; CDR3 DNA: TGCGCCAGCAGCCAAAGGACTAGCGGGAGTAGATCCCAAGAGACCCAGTACTTC; CDR3 protein: CASSQRTSGSRSQETQYF
J gene: TRBJ1-2; V gene: TRBV4-3; clone size: -; D gene: -; CDR3 DNA: TGCGCCAGCAGCCAAGACCGTGGGGGGGTTGGCTACACCTTC; CDR3 protein: CASSQDRGGVGYTF
J gene: TRBJ1-3; V gene: TRBV4-3; clone size: -; D gene: -; CDR3 DNA: TGCGCCAGCAGCCAAGAGGGTTTTAGGGACGAGATCTTTGGAAACACCATATATTTT; CDR3 protein: CASSQEGFRDEIFGNTIYF
J gene: TRBJ2-7; V gene: TRBV6-5; clone size: -; D gene: TRBD1; CDR3 DNA: TGTGCCAGCAGACCCAGGGACAGGGGAATCTACGAGCAGTACTTC; CDR3 protein: CASRPRDRGIYEQYF
J gene: TRBJ2-2; V gene: TRBV2; clone size: -; D gene: TRBD2; CDR3 DNA: TGTGCCAGCAGTAAGCTAGCGGGCTCGAACACCGGGGAGCTGTTTTTT; CDR3 protein: CASSKLAGSNTGELFF
J gene: TRBJ2-1; V gene: TRBV9; clone size: -; D gene: TRBD2; CDR3 DNA: TGTGCCAGCAGCGTAGGCTTAGCGGGAGAAGCTTACAATGAGCAGTTCTTC; CDR3 protein: CASSVGLAGEAYNEQFF
J gene: TRBJ2-7; V gene: TRBV10-3; clone size: -; D gene: TRBD1; CDR3 DNA: TGTGCCATCAGTTCGGGACAGAGCTCCTACGAGCAGTACTTC; CDR3 protein: CAISSGQSSYEQYF
J gene: TRBJ2-1; V gene: TRBV4-1; clone size: once; D gene: -; CDR3 DNA: TGCGCCAGCAGCACCCACTTCCCAGGTTACAATGAGCAGTTCTTC; CDR3 protein: CASSTHFPGYNEQFF
J gene: TRBJ1-1; V gene: TRBV28; clone size: once; D gene: -; CDR3 DNA: TGTGCCACCTGCTCATTCACTGAAGCTTTCTTT; CDR3 protein: CATCSFTEAFF
J gene: TRBJ2-1; V gene: TRBV19; clone size: -; D gene: -; CDR3 DNA: TGTGCCAGCAATAACAGACTAGTTCTTCATGAGCAGTTCTTC; CDR3 protein: CASNNRLVLHEQFF
J gene: TRBJ2-3; V gene: TRBV9; clone size: -; D gene: -; CDR3 DNA: TGTGCCAGCAGCCTGCGGGGGCCTACGCAGTATTTT; CDR3 protein: CASSLRGPTQYF
J gene: TRBJ2-7; V gene: TRBV6-5; clone size: -; D gene: -; CDR3 DNA: TGTGCCAGCAGACACCACAACTACGAGCAGTACTTC; CDR3 protein: CASRHHNYEQYF
J gene: TRBJ2-1; V gene: TRBV5-6; clone size: -; D gene: TRBD2; CDR3 DNA: TGTGCCAGCAGCACCCAGGGAGGGTACAATGAGCAGTTCTTC; CDR3 protein: CASSTQGGYNEQFF
J gene: TRBJ2-7; V gene: TRBV9; clone size: -; D gene: -; CDR3 DNA: TGTGCCAGCAGCGTAGGCGGCAAGAGGGATTCCTACGAGCAGTACTTC; CDR3 protein: CASSVGGKRDSYEQYF
J gene: TRBJ2-7; V gene: TRBV5-8; clone size: -; D gene: TRBD1; CDR3 DNA: TGTGCCAGCAGTTGGGACAGCCAATACACCTACGAGCAGTACTTC; CDR3 protein: CASSWDSQYTYEQYF
J gene: TRBJ1-5; V gene: TRBV6-6; clone size: -; D gene: -; CDR3 DNA: TGTGCCAGCAGTTATGGCAGGGGAGGGAGCAATCAGCCCCAGCATTTT; CDR3 protein: CASSYGRGGSNQPQHF